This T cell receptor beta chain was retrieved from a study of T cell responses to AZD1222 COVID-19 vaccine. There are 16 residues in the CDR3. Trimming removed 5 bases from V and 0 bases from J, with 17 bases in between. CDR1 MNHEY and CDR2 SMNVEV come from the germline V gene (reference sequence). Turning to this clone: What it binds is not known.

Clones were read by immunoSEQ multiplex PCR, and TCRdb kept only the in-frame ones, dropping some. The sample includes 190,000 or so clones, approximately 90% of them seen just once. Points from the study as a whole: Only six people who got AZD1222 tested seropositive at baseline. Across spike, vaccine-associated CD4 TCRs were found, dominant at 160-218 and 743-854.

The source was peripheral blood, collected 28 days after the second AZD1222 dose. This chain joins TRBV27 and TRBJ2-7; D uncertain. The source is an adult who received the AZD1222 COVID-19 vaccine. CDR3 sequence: CASSPLSFGDSYEQYF. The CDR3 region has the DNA TGTGCCAGCAGTCCACTTAGTTTTGGTGACTCCTACGAGCAGTACTTC.